One sample yielded the 5 T cell receptor beta chains listed below, sequenced in a study of T-cell memory formation after mild COVID-19. Each CDR3 protein is one row after TCRdb ran MiXCR on the 5' RACE reads. The sample holds about 110,000 distinct CDR3 sequences, about 18% seen once. The sequencing input was PBMCs or a T cell subset sorted from them (not recorded which). Every receptor here comes from a man aged 18-30 years who had mild COVID-19 (a few samples of this study predate the infection). Cell type and time point are not known.

The chain joins TRBV7-2 to TRBJ1-5, with 10 nucleotides matching TRBD1. CDR1 SGHTA and CDR2 FQGNSA come from the germline V gene. The junction had 1 base not matched to a gene; V was cut back by 2 bases and J by 6 bases. This CDR3 has 14 amino acids. DNA for the CDR3: TGTGCCAGCAGCTTAAGGACAGGGGGTCAGCCCCAGCATTTT. Amino acid sequence: CASSLRTGGQPQHF. Together with reference TRBV7-2 and TRBJ1-5, the CDR3 gives the full variable domain: GAGVSQSPSNKVTEKGKDVELRCDPISGHTALYWYRQSLGQGLEFLIYFQGNSAPDKSGLPSDRFSAERTGGSVSTLTIQRTQQEDSAVYLCASSLRTGGQPQHFGDGTRLSIL.

In this sample, this clonotype turned up a few times. This chain uses TRBV5-1 with TRBJ1-3; possibly TRBD1 for D (5 bases). There are 16 residues in the CDR3. Trimming cost V 4 bases and J 2 bases, with 16 bases left between them. CDR1 SGHRS and CDR2 YFSETQ come from the germline V gene. CDR3 residues: CASSPGARSTGNTIYF. The CDR3 DNA follows: TGCGCCAGCAGCCCCGGGGCCAGGTCGACTGGAAACACCATATATTTT.

The V gene is TRBV29-1, the J gene TRBJ2-5, with TRBD1 identical over 8 bases. J was trimmed by 2 bases and V by 7 bases; bases with no gene match: 3. From germline, CDR1 is SQVTM and CDR2 ANQGSEA. The CDR3 is 12 amino acids. CDR3 sequence (DNA): TGCAGCGGACAGGGGACTCAAGAGACCCAGTACTTC. Protein product: CSGQGTQETQYF. The variable domain in full, completed from reference TRBV29-1 and TRBJ2-5, reads SAVISQKPSRDICQRGTSLTIQCQVDSQVTMMFWYRQQPGQSLTLIATANQGSEATYESGFVIDKFPISRPNLTFSTLTVSNMSPEDSSIYLCSGQGTQETQYFGPGTRLLVL.

This clonotype was found a few times. This sequence joins TRBV7-2 and TRBJ2-2; D is perhaps TRBD2 (5 bases). Trimming shortened V by 1 base and J by 8 bases, and 14 bases separated the two germline ends. The CDR3 is 15 amino acids. Germline CDR1 SGHTA, CDR2 FQGNSA. The CDR3 region is CASSLGGGLRGELFF. The DNA for the CDR3 is TGTGCCAGCAGCTTAGGTGGAGGATTACGAGGGGAGCTGTTTTTT.

The chain has TRBV4-3 and TRBJ1-2; D gene ambiguous. V was clipped by 7 bases and J by 5 bases, with 17 bases between them. CDR3 size: 14 residues. Germline assignment: CDR1 LGHNA and CDR2 YSLEER. As DNA, the CDR3 is TGCGCCAGCACGCCTGCGGCGAGGGCTTATGGCTACACCTTC. This gives the protein CASTPAARAYGYTF.